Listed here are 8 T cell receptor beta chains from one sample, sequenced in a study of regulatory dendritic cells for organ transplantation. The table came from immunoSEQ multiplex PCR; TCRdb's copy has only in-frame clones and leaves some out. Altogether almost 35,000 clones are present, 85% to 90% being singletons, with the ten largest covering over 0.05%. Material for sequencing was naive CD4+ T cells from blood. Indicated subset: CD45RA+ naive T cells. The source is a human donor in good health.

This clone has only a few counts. The CDR3 region is CASSVFDSPNYGYTF. For the CDR3, the DNA is TGTGCCAGTAGTGTTTTCGACAGTCCTAACTATGGCTACACCTTC. J is TRBJ1-2 and V is TRBV19; TRBD1 might be the D (5 bases). Trimming removed 5 bases from V and 0 bases from J, with 13 bases in between. The CDR3 length is 15 residues. Germline lookup yields CDR1 LNHDA and CDR2 SQIVND (reference sequence).

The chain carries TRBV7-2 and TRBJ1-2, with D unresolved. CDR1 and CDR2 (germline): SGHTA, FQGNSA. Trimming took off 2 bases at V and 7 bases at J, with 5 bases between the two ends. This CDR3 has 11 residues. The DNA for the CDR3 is TGTGCCAGCAGCTTACTAGGTGGCTACACCTTC. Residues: CASSLLGGYTF.

The CDR3 here is CASSEGTSGSGEQYF. CDR3 bases: TGTGCCAGCAGTGAAGGCACTAGCGGGAGCGGCGAGCAGTACTTC. The V call is TRBV6-1, the J call TRBJ2-7, with 11 bases fitting TRBD2. Germline V gives CDR1 MNHNS, CDR2 SASEGT. With V trimmed by 1 base and J by 6 bases, 5 bases remained unmatched. The CDR3 is made up of 15 amino acids.

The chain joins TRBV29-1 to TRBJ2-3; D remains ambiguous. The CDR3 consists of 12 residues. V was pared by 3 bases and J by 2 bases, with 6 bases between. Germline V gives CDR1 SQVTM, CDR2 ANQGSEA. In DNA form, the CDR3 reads TGCAGCGTTGATGGTATCACAGATACGCAGTATTTT. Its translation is CSVDGITDTQYF.

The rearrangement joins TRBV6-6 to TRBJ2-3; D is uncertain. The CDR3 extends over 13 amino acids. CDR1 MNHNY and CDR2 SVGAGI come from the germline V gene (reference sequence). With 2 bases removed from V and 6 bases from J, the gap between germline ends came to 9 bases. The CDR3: CASSYASIDTQYF. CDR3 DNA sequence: TGTGCCAGCAGTTACGCATCTATTGATACGCAGTATTTT.

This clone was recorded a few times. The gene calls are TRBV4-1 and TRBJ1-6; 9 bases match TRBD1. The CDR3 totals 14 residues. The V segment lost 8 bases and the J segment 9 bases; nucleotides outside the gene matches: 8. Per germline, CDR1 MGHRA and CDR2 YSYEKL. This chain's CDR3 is CASEDRGRGSPLHF. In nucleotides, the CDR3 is TGCGCCAGCGAGGACAGGGGCAGGGGTTCACCCCTCCACTTT.

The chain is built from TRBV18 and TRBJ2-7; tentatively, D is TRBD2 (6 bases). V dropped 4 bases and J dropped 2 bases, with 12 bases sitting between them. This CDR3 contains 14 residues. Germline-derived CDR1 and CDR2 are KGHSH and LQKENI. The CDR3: CASSQDYSTYEQYF. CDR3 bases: TGTGCCAGCTCACAGGACTACAGCACCTACGAGCAGTACTTC.

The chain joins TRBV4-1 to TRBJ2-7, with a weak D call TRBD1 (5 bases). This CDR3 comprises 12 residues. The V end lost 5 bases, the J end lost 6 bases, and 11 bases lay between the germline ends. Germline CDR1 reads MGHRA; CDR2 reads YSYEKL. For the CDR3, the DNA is TGCGCCAGCAGCAGGATTACAGGCGAGCAGTACTTC. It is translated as CASSRITGEQYF.